This T cell receptor beta chain derives from a study of breast tumors, draining lymph nodes, adjacent tissues (TCRdb year 2016). About the full investigation: TCR beta repertoires were compared across tumor, adjacent nontumor tissue and axillary lymph nodes obtained from breast cancer patients. In human breast cancer, the study set out to evaluate how tumor, surrounding tissue and draining lymph node repertoires relate to one another and whether T cells may move between these sites.

The lymph node samples were taken from the axillary draining lymph nodes of breast cancer patients. Study-level results and caveats: Tumor T-cell repertoires showed less diversity than lymph node repertoires and more diversity than nontumor tissue repertoires, and tumor T-cell repertoires showed preferential V and J gene usage. In luminal-like breast cancer, tumor and nontumor tissue repertoires resembled each other significantly more than in basal-like breast cancer. The data were considered consistent with most tumor T cells being derived from the lymph node and subsequently expanding within tumor tissue. Rather than being directly demonstrated, the conclusion that tumor T cells originate in lymph nodes was presented as consistent with a hypothesis.

This clonotype was seen repeatedly, ten times or more. There is no known antigen for this receptor. No much larger clone is present one base from it, and per-base qualities are unavailable. Reads for this sample came from an Illumina HiSeq 2000. Multiplex PCR amplification was used to build the TCR beta chain libraries. High-throughput sequencing was used to analyze the amplified TCR beta chain products. TCRdb reworked the public reads: Q25 trimming with fastp, MiXCR clone assembly, productive beta chains retained. Every entry covers one CDR3 protein and lists the most common genes and DNA from its rows. The sample table holds about 180,000 distinct CDR3 sequences, of which 25% to 40% were seen once. The ten largest make up about 3.9% of the sample. The sample comprised axillary lymph node tissue. This sequence was found in a female donor with breast cancer. Some clones in this sample may be carry-over from other donors' samples.

The nucleotide sequence reads as follows: TGCAGCGTGACGGATCGCACAGATACGCAGTATTTT. Translated, this gives CSVTDRTDTQYF. The V and J segments used are TRBV29-1 and TRBJ2-3; the D gene identity is not certain. V is pared back by 6 bases and J by 1 base, with 8 bases lying between the germline termini. CDR3 length: 12 amino acids, cysteine to phenylalanine. The read is trimmed to its CDR3 DNA, 36 bases read in frame from base 1. CDR1 SQVTM and CDR2 ANQGSEA are derived from the germline V gene.